The TCR beta chain under discussion was sequenced for a study of circulating and synovial CD4+ cells in juvenile arthritis. Profiled with immunoSEQ multiplex PCR; TCRdb holds only in-frame clones, not every one. Of tens of thousands of clones in the sample, 95% to 96% were seen once. The table lists this clone with a count of one. Its antigen is undetermined. CDR1 is MDHEN and CDR2 is SYDVKM in the germline V gene. The CDR3 length is 15 residues. V dropped 5 bases and J dropped 10; count of bases not matched to a gene: 9. The study, taken as a whole, reports: Circulating pathogenic-like lymphocytes shared a substantially higher fraction of CDR3 sequences with synovium than bulk blood. Bulk blood CD4 repertoires were more diverse than these. Bulk blood CD4 samples held at least an order of magnitude more or fewer genomes than CPL.

The TCR was taken from a human donor with juvenile idiopathic arthritis. This chain uses TRBV28 with TRBJ1-6; 9 nucleotides align to TRBD1. The sample was CD4+ T cells from blood. CDR3 nucleotides: TGTGCCAGCAGTCCTCCGGGACAGGGAATCTCACCCCTCCACTTT. It is translated as CASSPPGQGISPLHF.